These 22 T cell receptor beta chains were sequenced from one sample in a study of shared clonotypes between healthy human individuals. The protocol was immunoSEQ multiplex PCR, while the TCRdb copy is restricted to in-frame clones and leaves out a portion. The repertoire has over 1.4 million clones, 95% to 97% of them found once; the top ten carry 1% to 1.5%. Sequenced input: naive CD4+ T cells sorted from blood. Indicated subset: CD45RA+ positively selected. These receptor sequences come from a man aged 25 to 40 in good health.

This chain joins TRBV7-9 and TRBJ1-3, with D uncertain. V was shortened by 7 bases and J by 0 bases, with 13 bases between the two germline ends. Germline values: CDR1 SEHNR, CDR2 FQNEAQ (reference sequence). The CDR3 loop spans 15 amino acids. The CDR3 is CASTNRPGSGNTIYF. CDR3 nucleotides: TGTGCCAGCACCAACCGACCGGGCTCTGGAAACACCATATATTTT.

With respect to this clone: The sample contains more than one DNA sequence encoding this CDR3. The chain joins TRBV28 to TRBJ2-7; D is ambiguous. The CDR3 runs 12 residues. Germline V lookup: CDR1 MDHEN, CDR2 SYDVKM. The ends were cut back, 4 bases at V and 2 bases at J, with 6 bases in the middle. The CDR3 nucleotides read TGTGCCAGCAGTTCGCCAACCTACGAGCAGTACTTC. It is translated as CASSSPTYEQYF.

The chain uses TRBV7-2 and TRBJ2-7; the match to TRBD2 covers 7 bases. Germline assignment: CDR1 SGHTA and CDR2 FQGNSA. Unmatched junction bases numbered 11, after V lost 3 bases and J lost 9 bases. The CDR3 length is 14 residues. The CDR3 coding sequence is TGTGCCAGCAGCTTGCCTAGCGGAGCTGGCGGGCAGTACTTC. Protein: CASSLPSGAGGQYF.

V is TRBV10-3 and J is TRBJ2-3; 9 bases are a match to TRBD2. Losses at the gene ends were 4 bases for V and 2 bases for J; bases not matched to a gene: 4. The germline V gene has CDR1 ENHRY and CDR2 SYGVKD. The CDR3 contains 15 residues. This CDR3 is CAISVQREATDTQYF. The CDR3, as DNA: TGTGCCATCAGTGTCCAGCGGGAGGCCACAGATACGCAGTATTTT.

J is TRBJ2-1 and V is TRBV4-2; no definite D call. Germline assignment: CDR1 LGHNA and CDR2 YNFKEQ. With 8 bases removed from V and 7 bases from J, the gap between germline ends came to 6 bases. The CDR3 has 10 residues. The CDR3 sequence is CASSGNEQFF. CDR3 in DNA: TGTGCCAGCTCCGGTAATGAGCAGTTCTTC.

This clone was observed once. V usage is TRBV10-1 and J usage is TRBJ2-3; 12 positions match TRBD2. Germline V gene sequence: CDR1 WNHNN, CDR2 SYGVQD (reference sequence). V lost 0 bases, J lost 4 bases, and 5 bases stayed unmatched. CDR3 length: 17 residues. CDR3 in DNA: TGCGCCAGCAGTGAGTCCAGACTAGCGGGAGTGGCAGATACGCAGTATTTT. It is translated as CASSESRLAGVADTQYF.

CDR3 amino acids: CASPTDEQYF. CDR3 sequence (DNA): TGTGCCAGCCCGACGGACGAGCAGTACTTC. The chain links TRBV28 to TRBJ2-7; no clear D. The CDR3 extends over 10 amino acids. Trimming cost V 8 bases and J 5 bases, with 7 bases left between them. The germline CDR1 and CDR2 sequences are MDHEN and SYDVKM.

J is TRBJ2-5 and V is TRBV6-1, with 8 nucleotides matching TRBD2. Looked up from germline, CDR1 is MNHNS and CDR2 is SASEGT. CDR3 size: 16 residues. V lost 2 bases to trimming and J lost 5 bases; unmatched junction nucleotides: 10. The CDR3 DNA follows: TGTGCCAGCAGTGAAACTGTAGCGGGGTCTGGGGAGACCCAGTACTTC. Translation: CASSETVAGSGETQYF.

The table lists this clone with a few counts. J is TRBJ1-4 and V is TRBV5-1, with D unclear. This CDR3 is 16 amino acids long. The germline CDR1 and CDR2 sequences are SGHRS and YFSETQ. V lost 4 bases and J 0 bases, leaving 13 bases between the germline ends. The CDR3, as DNA: TGCGCCAGCAGCCCCGGAGGACGTGCAACTAATGAAAAACTGTTTTTT. Translation: CASSPGGRATNEKLFF.

Worth noting for this clone: Other DNA sequences within the sample encode an identical CDR3. The chain employs TRBV5-1 and TRBJ2-7, with a tentative D call TRBD1 (6 bases). The CDR3 contains 13 residues. Trimming cost V 2 bases and J 4 bases, with 10 bases left between them. Germline CDR1 SGHRS, CDR2 YFSETQ. CDR3 sequence reads: CASSFGQTYEQYF. The CDR3, as DNA: TGCGCCAGCAGCTTCGGACAGACGTACGAGCAGTACTTC. Variable domain in full (rest from reference TRBV5-1 and TRBJ2-7): KAGVTQTPRYLIKTRGQQVTLSCSPISGHRSVSWYQQTPGQGLQFLFEYFSETQRNKGNFPGRFSGRQFSNSRSEMNVSTLELGDSALYLCASSFGQTYEQYFGPGTRLTVT.

The rearrangement links TRBV28 to TRBJ1-5; 8 positions match TRBD1. CDR3 length: 14 amino acids. V was clipped by 6 bases and J by 6 bases; unmatched bases: 7. Per the germline V gene, CDR1 is MDHEN and CDR2 is SYDVKM. CDR3 amino acids: CASSPGGAGQPQHF. The CDR3 DNA follows: TGTGCCAGCAGCCCAGGGGGCGCGGGTCAGCCCCAGCATTTT.

The genes are TRBV19 and TRBJ2-7; TRBD1 might be the D (6 bases). Trimming left V 5 bases short and J 3 bases short, with 14 bases between. CDR3 length equals 14 residues. Germline V gene lookup returns CDR1 LNHDA and CDR2 SQIVND (reference sequence). CDR3 nucleotide sequence: TGTGCCAGTAGTGGCTCGACAGGCGGCTACGAGCAGTACTTC. Encoded protein: CASSGSTGGYEQYF.

The rearrangement uses TRBV6-1 and TRBJ2-7; 9 nucleotides align to TRBD1. The CDR3 length is 13 residues. The germline gives CDR1 MNHNS, CDR2 SASEGT. V shed 10 bases and J 3 bases; nucleotides not matched to a gene: 7. CDR3 amino acids: CAILGQGHYEQYF. The DNA of the CDR3 is TGTGCCATTTTGGGACAGGGCCACTACGAGCAGTACTTC.

The V call is TRBV6-1, the J call TRBJ2-7; the D is unclear. The CDR3 totals 13 residues. With 4 bases removed from V and 5 bases from J, the gap between germline ends came to 12 bases. Germline V CDR1 and CDR2: MNHNS, SASEGT. This CDR3 reads CASSGQPGDEQYF. DNA for the CDR3: TGTGCCAGCAGTGGTCAGCCTGGCGACGAGCAGTACTTC.

The chain recombines TRBV7-9 with TRBJ2-1, with D hard to call. The germline V and J ends were trimmed by 6 bases and 4 bases, with 25 bases remaining between them. There are 18 residues in the CDR3. Germline CDR1 and CDR2: SEHNR and FQNEAQ (reference sequence). The CDR3 spells CASRPNWAAPKPYNEQFF. The DNA for the CDR3 is TGTGCCAGCAGACCTAATTGGGCAGCGCCCAAACCTTACAATGAGCAGTTCTTC.

This clone appeared once. The rearrangement links TRBV7-8 to TRBJ2-7; D is perhaps TRBD2 (6 bases). V was trimmed by 2 bases and J by 2 bases, leaving 10 bases between them. The CDR3 runs 14 residues. Germline-derived CDR1 and CDR2 are SGHVS and FQNEAQ. The CDR3 DNA reads TGTGCCAGCAGCTTACAGGCTAGCGCCTACGAGCAGTACTTC. Protein product: CASSLQASAYEQYF. The whole variable domain, remainder taken from reference TRBV7-8 and TRBJ2-7, is GAGVSQSPRYKVAKRGQDVALRCDPISGHVSLFWYQQALGQGPEFLTYFQNEAQLDKSGLPSDRFFAERPEGSVSTLKIQRTQQEDSAVYLCASSLQASAYEQYFGPGTRLTVT.

V and J are TRBV4-1 and TRBJ1-3, with D possibly TRBD1 on 6 matching bases. The germline V and J ends were trimmed by 0 bases and 4 bases, with 16 bases remaining between them. The CDR3 consists of 17 residues. Per germline, CDR1 MGHRA and CDR2 YSYEKL. CDR3 amino acids: CASSQDARGARGNTIYF. The CDR3 DNA reads TGCGCCAGCAGCCAAGACGCCCGGGGGGCGCGCGGAAACACCATATATTTT.

The V gene is TRBV7-9, the J gene TRBJ2-1, with D unclear. CDR3 length: 15 amino acids. In germline, CDR1 is SEHNR, CDR2 FQNEAQ (reference sequence). Trimming took off 3 bases at V and 7 bases at J, with 16 bases between the two ends. The CDR3 loop reads CASSFAARVKNEQFF. The CDR3 DNA reads TGTGCCAGCAGCTTCGCCGCCCGTGTTAAGAATGAGCAGTTCTTC.

CDR3 DNA: TGCGCCAGCAGCTTGGATTTGAACTACAATGAGCAGTTCTTC. This codes for CASSLDLNYNEQFF. The V and J genes are TRBV5-1 and TRBJ2-1; unclear D gene. CDR3 length: 14 residues. CDR1 SGHRS and CDR2 YFSETQ come from the germline V gene. The germline V and J ends were trimmed by 0 bases and 3 bases, with 7 bases remaining between them.

This chain uses TRBV28 with TRBJ2-2, with no clear D. V was clipped by 2 bases and J by 5 bases, with 6 bases between them. CDR3 length equals 13 residues. CDR1 and CDR2 from the germline V gene are MDHEN and SYDVKM. The CDR3 reads CASSLRWTGELFF. The CDR3 DNA reads TGTGCCAGCAGTTTACGGTGGACCGGGGAGCTGTTTTTT.

The CDR3 DNA follows: TGTGCCAGCATGCTAACAGGGTCTCAAAATCAGCCCCAGCATTTT. Translating gives CASMLTGSQNQPQHF. The V and J genes are TRBV2 and TRBJ1-5; D is possibly TRBD1 (6 bases). With 7 bases removed from V and 4 bases from J, the gap between germline ends came to 17 bases. The CDR3 sequence is 15 residues long. Germline V gives CDR1 SNHLY, CDR2 FYNNEI.

This clone was found a few times. The J gene is TRBJ2-1, the V gene TRBV19, with 7 bases identical to TRBD2. V lost 6 bases, J lost 7 bases, and 9 bases stayed unmatched. CDR3 length: 14 residues. The germline V gene encodes CDR1 LNHDA and CDR2 SQIVND (reference sequence). The DNA of the CDR3 is TGTGCCAGTAGAGGAGCGGGATTTTGGAATGAGCAGTTCTTC. This gives the protein CASRGAGFWNEQFF.